This TCR beta chain derives from a study of T cells in localized non-small cell lung cancer. General study findings and limits: Heterogeneity is still possible, as just one tumor region was sequenced. Adjacent lung was found to contain a median around 56 of the top 100 tumor clones. The highest T cell clonality was in uninvolved adjacent lung, above tumor. Increased T cell density in blood showed an association with longer overall survival.

Germline lookup yields CDR1 SGHVS and CDR2 FQNEAQ. There are 16 residues in the CDR3. Trimming took 5 bases from V and 1 from J; bases not matched to a gene: 8. With regard to this clone: The antigen is undetermined.

Produced via immunoSEQ multiplex PCR; TCRdb's table is partial and in-frame only. In the table there are some 25,000 clones, around 88% of which are singletons. This receptor was identified in a woman between 40 and 69 years old with stage III lung adenocarcinoma. The rearrangement joins TRBV7-8 to TRBJ1-1; TRBD1 agrees at 9 bases. The sample here was peripheral blood mononuclear cells, taken before any cancer treatment. CDR3 amino acids: CASSPRTGVSNTEAFF. The CDR3 bases are TGTGCCAGCAGCCCGCGGACAGGGGTTTCGAACACTGAAGCTTTCTTT.